The 26 T cell receptor beta chains presented below share a single source sample, sequenced in a study of T cell repertoires in ileal Crohn's disease. Noted time point: inflamed ileum from the surgical specimen. Sequencing was performed with immunoSEQ multiplex PCR; in TCRdb, only in-frame clones are kept and a portion is missing. This table has roughly 15,000 clones, about 70% appearing once. Sequences were obtained from ileal tissue. All receptors derive from an adult with Crohn's disease.

The chain combines TRBV11-2 with TRBJ1-1; TRBD1 matches 7 bases. CDR1 and CDR2 (germline): SGHAT, FQNNGV. J gave up 11 bases and V 6 bases, and 6 bases lay outside the gene matches. The CDR3 spans 11 residues. The CDR3 nucleotides are TGTGCCAGCAGTCGTACAGGGGTGGCTTTCTTT. Its translation: CASSRTGVAFF.

This chain joins TRBV18 and TRBJ2-1; tentatively, D is TRBD2 (5 bases). Germline loops: CDR1 KGHSH, CDR2 LQKENI. The CDR3 covers 17 residues. Deletions cut 3 bases from V and 3 bases from J, with 18 bases between. CDR3 in DNA: TGTGCCAGCTCACCCCAAAACGGCCCGGGATTCTACAATGAGCAGTTCTTC. It is translated as CASSPQNGPGFYNEQFF.

J is TRBJ2-7 and V is TRBV9, with 11 nucleotides matching TRBD2. Germline trimming cut 0 bases from V and 5 bases from J; bases unmatched to any gene: 7. The CDR3 contains 16 residues. Germline-derived CDR1 and CDR2 are SGDLS and YYNGEE. Here the CDR3 reads CASSVVASGRFDEQYF. The CDR3 DNA reads TGTGCCAGCAGCGTAGTAGCTAGCGGGAGGTTTGACGAGCAGTACTTC. The full variable domain, completed using reference TRBV9 and TRBJ2-7, is DSGVTQTPKHLITATGQRVTLRCSPRSGDLSVYWYQQSLDQGLQFLIQYYNGEERAKGNILERFSAQQFPDLHSELNLSSLELGDSALYFCASSVVASGRFDEQYFGPGTRLTVT.

The J gene is TRBJ2-5, the V gene TRBV14, with D unresolved. CDR3 length equals 12 residues. V shed 1 base and J shed 4 bases, with 4 bases lying between them. Germline V gene sequence: CDR1 SGHDN, CDR2 FVKESK. CDR3 nucleotide sequence: TGTGCCAGCAGCCAAGCCCCAGAGACCCAGTACTTC. Protein: CASSQAPETQYF.

V and J are TRBV29-1 and TRBJ2-3, with D maybe TRBD2 (6 bases). CDR3 length: 16 residues. The V and J ends lost 0 bases and 6 bases respectively, with 19 bases between them. Germline CDR1 and CDR2: SQVTM and ANQGSEA. The CDR3 sequence is CSVEDRLAGTSDTQYF. The CDR3 DNA follows: TGCAGCGTTGAAGATCGTCTGGCGGGGACGTCTGATACGCAGTATTTT.

The chain recombines TRBV19 with TRBJ1-1, with D perhaps TRBD1 (6 bases). There are 13 residues in the CDR3. Germline values: CDR1 LNHDA, CDR2 SQIVND (reference sequence). Deletions cut 6 bases from V and 2 bases from J, with 10 bases between. This CDR3 reads CASSLGQNTEAFF. The DNA for the CDR3 is TGTGCCAGTAGCCTGGGACAAAACACTGAAGCTTTCTTT. Full variable domain (rest looked up from reference TRBV19 and TRBJ1-1): DGGITQSPKYLFRKEGQNVTLSCEQNLNHDAMYWYRQDPGQGLRLIYYSQIVNDFQKGDIAEGYSVSREKKESFPLTVTSAQKNPTAFYLCASSLGQNTEAFFGQGTRLTVV.

This chain uses TRBV13 with TRBJ2-1; TRBD1 is a possible D gene (6 bases). This CDR3 has 12 residues. Germline V CDR1 and CDR2: PRHDT, FYEKMQ (reference sequence). V was cut by 5 bases and J by 7 bases, with 9 bases left in between. Here the CDR3 reads CASSEQGNEQFF. As DNA, the CDR3 is TGTGCCAGCAGCGAGCAGGGGAATGAGCAGTTCTTC. The full variable domain, completed using reference TRBV13 and TRBJ2-1, is AAGVIQSPRHLIKEKRETATLKCYPIPRHDTVYWYQQGPGQDPQFLISFYEKMQSDKGSIPDRFSAQQFSDYHSELNMSSLELGDSALYFCASSEQGNEQFFGPGTRLTVL.

The CDR3 region has the DNA TGTGCCAGCAGTGCTGAGATGGCTACGCAGTATTTT. Its translation is CASSAEMATQYF. The chain carries TRBV2 and TRBJ2-3; no clear D gene. The length of the CDR3 is 12 residues. Germline V lookup: CDR1 SNHLY, CDR2 FYNNEI. Trimming took off 4 bases at V and 8 bases at J, with 10 bases between the two ends.

The chain joins TRBV10-3 to TRBJ2-3; 7 nucleotides match TRBD2. CDR3 length equals 14 residues. The V and J ends lost 4 bases and 5 bases, in that order; junction bases with no gene match: 6. Germline V gene sequence: CDR1 ENHRY, CDR2 SYGVKD. CDR3 in amino acids: CAISVSGGGDTQYF. CDR3 in DNA: TGTGCCATCAGTGTTTCGGGGGGTGGAGATACGCAGTATTTT.

V is TRBV5-1 and J is TRBJ1-2; D unresolved. Germline lookup yields CDR1 SGHRS and CDR2 YFSETQ. Deletions cut 6 bases from V and 5 bases from J, with 17 bases between. The CDR3 covers 14 residues. The CDR3 DNA follows: TGCGCCAGCACACAGCTAGCCGGCGCTTATGGCTACACCTTC. Encoded protein: CASTQLAGAYGYTF.

The chain is built from TRBV4-3 and TRBJ2-2; D call uncertain. The CDR3 sequence is 15 residues long. The V gene's germline CDR1 is LGHNA and CDR2 YSLEER. Between the trimmed V and J ends, which lost 3 bases and 2 bases, there was a span of 10 bases. This CDR3 is CASSHSHLNTGELFF. The DNA for the CDR3 is TGCGCCAGCAGCCATAGTCACCTTAACACCGGGGAGCTGTTTTTT.

The V and J genes are TRBV5-1 and TRBJ2-5, with D possibly being TRBD1 or TRBD2 (6 bases each). Germline V lookup: CDR1 SGHRS, CDR2 YFSETQ. V was shortened by 1 base and J by 0 bases, with 22 bases between the two germline ends. This CDR3 contains 19 residues. CDR3 bases: TGCGCCAGCAGCTTGTCGTTGTACGGGGGCCCTGACTACCAAGAGACCCAGTACTTC. It translates to CASSLSLYGGPDYQETQYF.

Of note for this clone: The identical CDR3 is also encoded by other nucleotide sequences in the sample. The chain joins TRBV7-9 to TRBJ1-2, with 7 nucleotides matching TRBD1. The J segment lost 4 bases and the V segment lost 1 base, leaving 9 bases of the junction unmatched. The CDR3 length is 16 residues. Germline CDR1 is SEHNR and CDR2 is FQNEAQ (reference sequence). This CDR3 is CASSLGPRGGGYGYTF. The CDR3 DNA reads as TGTGCCAGCAGCTTAGGACCGCGAGGGGGCGGCTATGGCTACACCTTC.

This clone was seen a single time. J is TRBJ2-6 and V is TRBV29-1, with D possibly being TRBD1 or TRBD2 (6 bases each). V lost 8 bases, J lost 0 bases, and 17 bases lay in between. CDR3 length: 16 residues. Germline-derived CDR1 and CDR2 are SQVTM and ANQGSEA. CDR3 DNA sequence: TGCAGCATGACGGGGGCCAGTATCTCTGGGGCCAACGTCCTGACTTTC. As protein: CSMTGASISGANVLTF.

This sequence joins TRBV28 and TRBJ2-7; tentatively, D is TRBD2 (6 bases). Deletions cut 4 bases from V and 2 bases from J, with 15 bases between. The CDR3 extends over 15 amino acids. Germline loops: CDR1 MDHEN, CDR2 SYDVKM. The CDR3 protein is CASSSPPPGAYEQYF. DNA for the CDR3: TGTGCCAGCAGTTCCCCTCCCCCGGGGGCCTACGAGCAGTACTTC.

This clone is judged medium-sized. The rearrangement uses TRBV28 and TRBJ1-2; D might be TRBD1 (5 bases). In germline, CDR1 is MDHEN, CDR2 SYDVKM. The CDR3 has 15 amino acids. V lost 1 base to trimming and J lost 5 bases, with 14 bases between them. CDR3 coding DNA: TGTGCCAGCAGTTTATCGGGGGGTAAATTGTATGGCTACACCTTC. This gives the protein CASSLSGGKLYGYTF.

The count of this clone is one. J is TRBJ1-4 and V is TRBV5-1, with D perhaps matching TRBD1 (5 bases). The CDR3 consists of 14 residues. Trimming removed 0 bases at V and 4 bases at J, with 7 bases between. Germline loops: CDR1 SGHRS, CDR2 YFSETQ. In nucleotides, the CDR3 is TGCGCCAGCAGCTTGGGACAGCTTAATGAAAAACTGTTTTTT. Amino acids: CASSLGQLNEKLFF.

This clone was observed a handful of times. The chain combines TRBV28 with TRBJ2-2, with TRBD2 matching over 10 bases. Trimming took 0 bases from V and 1 from J; bases not matched to a gene: 2. The CDR3 runs to 17 residues. CDR1 is MDHEN and CDR2 is SYDVKM in the germline V gene. CDR3 in amino acids: CASSLWSGRGNTGELFF. In DNA, the CDR3 is TGTGCCAGCAGTTTATGGAGCGGGAGGGGGAACACCGGGGAGCTGTTTTTT.

This clone was seen a single time. This sequence joins TRBV2 and TRBJ1-1; 8 nucleotides line up with TRBD1. Per germline, CDR1 SNHLY and CDR2 FYNNEI. The CDR3 is made up of 13 amino acids. With V trimmed by 7 bases and J by 7 bases, 8 bases remained unmatched. In DNA, the CDR3 is TGTGCCAGCACCCACAGGGGGGAGGATGAAGCTTTCTTT. Protein sequence: CASTHRGEDEAFF.

This chain links TRBV5-6 with TRBJ2-7; D is unclear. Germline-derived CDR1 and CDR2 are SGHDT and YYEEEE. The length of the CDR3 is 13 residues. V lost 2 bases, J lost 0 bases, and 6 bases lay in between. The CDR3, as DNA: TGTGCCAGCAGCTTAGGCAGCTCCTACGAGCAGTACTTC. Encoded protein: CASSLGSSYEQYF.

The V and J genes are TRBV10-3 and TRBJ2-1, with TRBD2 matching 16 bases. The CDR3 spans 16 residues. Germline-derived CDR1 and CDR2 are ENHRY and SYGVKD. The V and J ends lost 5 bases and 4 bases, in that order; junction bases with no gene match: 2. CDR3 amino acids: CAISSGLAGGYNEQFF. For the CDR3, the DNA is TGTGCCATCAGTTCGGGACTAGCGGGAGGGTACAATGAGCAGTTCTTC.

This sequence joins TRBV29-1 and TRBJ1-1; TRBD1 matches at 7 bases. The CDR3 runs 13 residues. Germline V gene lookup returns CDR1 SQVTM and CDR2 ANQGSEA. Losses at the gene ends were 3 bases for V and 1 base for J; bases not matched to a gene: 2. CDR3: CSVEGTANTEAFF. The CDR3 coding sequence is TGCAGCGTTGAGGGGACAGCGAACACTGAAGCTTTCTTT.

The rearrangement uses TRBV2 and TRBJ1-2; weak D call: TRBD1 (6 bases). The CDR3 length is 14 residues. Trimming took 7 bases from V and 0 from J, leaving 12 bases between them. CDR1 is SNHLY, CDR2 FYNNEI, per germline. In DNA, the CDR3 is TGTGCCAGCACACTCAGGGGAGCTAACTATGGCTACACCTTC. Its translation: CASTLRGANYGYTF.

By its share, this clone is medium-sized. The DNA of the CDR3 is TGCGCCAGCAGCCAAGACCCACAGGGGGCTAACTCCTACAATGAGCAGTTCTTC. It is translated as CASSQDPQGANSYNEQFF. The V gene is TRBV4-1, the J gene TRBJ2-1, with TRBD1 matching 9 bases. The CDR3 loop spans 18 amino acids. Trimming at V came to 0 bases and at J to 0 bases, leaving 6 bases not matched to a gene. Germline V gene lookup returns CDR1 MGHRA and CDR2 YSYEKL.

This clone was seen only a few times. The rearrangement joins TRBV5-1 to TRBJ2-1; no clear D gene. Trimming left V 6 bases short and J 4 bases short, with 11 bases between. The CDR3 totals 13 residues. From germline, CDR1 is SGHRS and CDR2 YFSETQ. The CDR3 DNA follows: TGCGCCAGCACAATCGGAGTATACAATGAGCAGTTCTTC. Its translation is CASTIGVYNEQFF.

The chain has TRBV7-2 and TRBJ1-4; D unresolved. The CDR3 has 14 amino acids. Between the trimmed V and J ends, which lost 5 bases and 0 bases, there was a span of 7 bases. The germline V gene has CDR1 SGHTA and CDR2 FQGNSA. CDR3 loop: CASSRGATNEKLFF. CDR3 DNA: TGTGCCAGCAGCCGCGGGGCAACTAATGAAAAACTGTTTTTT. The full variable domain, with the rest looked up from reference TRBV7-2 and TRBJ1-4, is GAGVSQSPSNKVTEKGKDVELRCDPISGHTALYWYRQSLGQGLEFLIYFQGNSAPDKSGLPSDRFSAERTGGSVSTLTIQRTQQEDSAVYLCASSRGATNEKLFFGSGTQLSVL.